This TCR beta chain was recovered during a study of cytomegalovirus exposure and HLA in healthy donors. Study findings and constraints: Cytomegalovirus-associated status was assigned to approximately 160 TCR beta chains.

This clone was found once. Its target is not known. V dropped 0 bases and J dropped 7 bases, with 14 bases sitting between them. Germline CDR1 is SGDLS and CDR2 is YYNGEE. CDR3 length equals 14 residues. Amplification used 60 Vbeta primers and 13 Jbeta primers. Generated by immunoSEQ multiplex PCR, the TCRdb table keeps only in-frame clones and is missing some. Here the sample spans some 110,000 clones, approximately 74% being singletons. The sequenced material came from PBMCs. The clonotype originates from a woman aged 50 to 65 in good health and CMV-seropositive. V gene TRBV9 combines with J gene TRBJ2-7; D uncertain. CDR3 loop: CASSVEVADGEQYF. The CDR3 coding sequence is TGTGCCAGCAGCGTAGAGGTGGCCGACGGGGAGCAGTACTTC.